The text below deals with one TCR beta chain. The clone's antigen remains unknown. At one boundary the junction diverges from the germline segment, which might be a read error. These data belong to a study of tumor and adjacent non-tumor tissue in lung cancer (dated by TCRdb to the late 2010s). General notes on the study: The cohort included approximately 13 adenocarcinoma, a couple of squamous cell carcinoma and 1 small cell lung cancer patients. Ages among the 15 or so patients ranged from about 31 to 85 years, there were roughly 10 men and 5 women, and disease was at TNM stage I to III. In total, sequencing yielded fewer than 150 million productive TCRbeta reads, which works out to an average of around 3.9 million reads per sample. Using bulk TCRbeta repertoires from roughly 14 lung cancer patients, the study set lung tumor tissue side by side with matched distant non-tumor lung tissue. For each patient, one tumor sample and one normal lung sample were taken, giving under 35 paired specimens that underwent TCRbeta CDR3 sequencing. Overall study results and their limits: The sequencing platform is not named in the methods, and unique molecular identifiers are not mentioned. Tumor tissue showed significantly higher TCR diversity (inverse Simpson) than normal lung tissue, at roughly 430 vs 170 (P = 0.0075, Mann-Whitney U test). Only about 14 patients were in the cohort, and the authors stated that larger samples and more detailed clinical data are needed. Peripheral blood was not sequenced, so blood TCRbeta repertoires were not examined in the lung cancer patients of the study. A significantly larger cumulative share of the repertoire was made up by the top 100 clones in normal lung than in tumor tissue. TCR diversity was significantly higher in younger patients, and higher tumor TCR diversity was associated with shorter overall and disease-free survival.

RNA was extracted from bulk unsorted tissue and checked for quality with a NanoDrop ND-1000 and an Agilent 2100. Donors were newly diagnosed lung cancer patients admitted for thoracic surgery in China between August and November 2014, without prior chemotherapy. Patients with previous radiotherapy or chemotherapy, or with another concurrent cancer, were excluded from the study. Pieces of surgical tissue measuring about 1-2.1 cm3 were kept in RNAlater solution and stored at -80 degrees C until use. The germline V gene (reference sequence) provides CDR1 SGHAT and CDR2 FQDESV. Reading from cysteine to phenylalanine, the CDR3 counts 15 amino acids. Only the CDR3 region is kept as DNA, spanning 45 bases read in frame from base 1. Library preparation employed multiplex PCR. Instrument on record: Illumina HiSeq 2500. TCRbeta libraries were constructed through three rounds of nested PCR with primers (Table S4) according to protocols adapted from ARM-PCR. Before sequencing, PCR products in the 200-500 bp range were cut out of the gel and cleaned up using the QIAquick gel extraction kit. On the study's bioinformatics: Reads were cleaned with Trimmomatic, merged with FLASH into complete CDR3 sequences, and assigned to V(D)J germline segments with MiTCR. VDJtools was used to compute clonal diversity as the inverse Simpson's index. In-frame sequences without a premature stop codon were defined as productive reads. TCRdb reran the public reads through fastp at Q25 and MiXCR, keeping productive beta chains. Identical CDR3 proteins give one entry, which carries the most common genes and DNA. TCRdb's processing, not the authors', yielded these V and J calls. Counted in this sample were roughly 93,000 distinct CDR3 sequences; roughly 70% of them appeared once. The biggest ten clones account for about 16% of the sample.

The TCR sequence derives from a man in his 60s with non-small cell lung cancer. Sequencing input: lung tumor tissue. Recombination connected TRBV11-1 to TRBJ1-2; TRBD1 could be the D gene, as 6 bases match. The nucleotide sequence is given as TGTGCCATCAGCGCCAATACAGGGAGCCACTATGGCTACACTTTC. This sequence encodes CAISANTGSHYGYTF.